These 9 T cell receptor beta chains share one sample of origin, sequenced in a study of early T cells in non-severe SARS-CoV-2 infection. TCRdb passed the 5' RACE reads through MiXCR, listing each CDR3 protein once. The table lists roughly 83,000 distinct CDR3 sequences, around 12% of them singletons, with nearly 4.5% in the top ten. Material: whole blood, obtained at baseline. Receptors originate from an adult who was a healthcare worker with PCR-confirmed SARS-CoV-2 infection or an uninfected control (not recorded which).

This clonotype appeared a few times. The chain is built from TRBV3-1 and TRBJ1-6, with D uncertain. The CDR3 has 14 amino acids. Germline-derived CDR1 and CDR2 are LGHDT and YNNKEL (reference sequence). Trimming shortened V by 1 base and J by 9 bases, and 10 bases separated the two germline ends. CDR3 nucleotides: TGTGCCAGCAGCCAAGGGAGTGGCGGTTCACCCCTCCACTTT. This sequence encodes CASSQGSGGSPLHF.

The chain carries TRBV12-3 or TRBV12-4 and TRBJ2-3; D is undetermined. Trimming left V 3 bases short and J 6 bases short, with 19 bases between. The CDR3 totals 16 residues. This CDR3 reads CASSFSRFGLPDTQYF. In DNA form, the CDR3 reads TGTGCCAGCAGTTTTAGTAGATTTGGGCTTCCGGATACGCAGTATTTT.

This clonotype was recorded a few times. The chain is built from TRBV6-5 and TRBJ2-7, with D perhaps TRBD2 (6 bases). Germline values: CDR1 MNHEY, CDR2 SVGAGI. V dropped 5 bases and J dropped 0 bases, with 11 bases sitting between them. The CDR3 sequence is 14 residues long. CDR3 in amino acids: CASSIAENSYEQYF. The CDR3 DNA is TGTGCCAGCAGTATAGCGGAGAACTCCTACGAGCAGTACTTC.

This chain connects TRBV12-3 or TRBV12-4 to TRBJ2-7, with D unresolved. CDR3 length: 11 residues. V shed 7 bases and J shed 1 base, with 5 bases lying between them. The CDR3 protein is CASISSYEQYF. The CDR3 DNA reads as TGTGCCAGCATTAGTTCCTACGAGCAGTACTTC.

This clonotype came up a few times. The chain carries TRBV28 and TRBJ2-4; TRBD2 might be the D (5 bases). The CDR3 runs 13 residues. CDR1 is MDHEN, CDR2 SYDVKM, per germline. The V and J ends lost 8 bases and 3 bases respectively, with 11 bases between them. CDR3 amino acids: CASLGVVKNIQYF. CDR3 bases: TGTGCCAGCCTGGGAGTCGTCAAAAACATTCAGTACTTC. Combining the CDR3 with reference TRBV28 and TRBJ2-4 gives the whole variable domain DVKVTQSSRYLVKRTGEKVFLECVQDMDHENMFWYRQDPGLGLRLIYFSYDVKMKEKGDIPEGYSVSREKKERFSLILESASTNQTSMYLCASLGVVKNIQYFGAGTRLSVL.

This clonotype was detected ten times or more. The genes are TRBV20-1 and TRBJ2-2, with 11 positions matching TRBD1. The CDR3 consists of 18 residues. With V trimmed by 2 bases and J by 2 bases, 10 bases remained unmatched. Germline values: CDR1 DFQATT, CDR2 SNEGSKA (reference sequence). As DNA, the CDR3 is TGCAGTGCTAGACCCCTCGGGACAGGGGGTACAAACACCGGGGAGCTGTTTTTT. Translated: CSARPLGTGGTNTGELFF.

Only a few counts were recorded for this clonotype. The V call is TRBV19, the J call TRBJ2-5, with 7 bases matching TRBD2. Germline CDR1 and CDR2: LNHDA and SQIVND (reference sequence). Unmatched junction bases numbered 2, after V lost 4 bases and J lost 9 bases. The CDR3 length is 11 residues. The CDR3 loop is CASSSGRAQYF. Written as DNA, the CDR3 is TGTGCCAGTAGTAGTGGGAGGGCCCAGTACTTC.

This clonotype showed up just a few times. The rearrangement uses TRBV6-5 and TRBJ1-1, with TRBD1 identical over 7 bases. Germline CDR1 and CDR2: MNHEY and SVGAGI. The CDR3 is 17 residues long. The ends lost 4 bases at V and 1 base at J; junction bases unmatched: 12. This CDR3 reads CASSWIILGQTNTEAFF. The DNA of the CDR3 is TGTGCCAGCAGTTGGATTATCTTGGGACAGACGAACACTGAAGCTTTCTTT.

This clonotype was seen only a few times. The genes are TRBV5-1 and TRBJ1-2, with 7 bases fitting TRBD1. Per germline, CDR1 SGHRS and CDR2 YFSETQ. Trimming cost V 3 bases and J 3 bases; bases outside gene matches: 2. CDR3 size: 13 residues. This CDR3 reads CASSWDRDYGYTF. The CDR3 DNA follows: TGCGCCAGCAGCTGGGACAGAGACTATGGCTACACCTTC. Full variable domain (outside the CDR3, taken from reference TRBV5-1 and TRBJ1-2): KAGVTQTPRYLIKTRGQQVTLSCSPISGHRSVSWYQQTPGQGLQFLFEYFSETQRNKGNFPGRFSGRQFSNSRSEMNVSTLELGDSALYLCASSWDRDYGYTFGSGTRLTVV.